This entry describes one T cell receptor beta chain. The junction departs from germline at one end; a sequencing error may be responsible. The CDR3 is made up of 13 amino acids. CDR1 MNHEY and CDR2 SVGAGI come from the germline V gene. These data come from a study of CD8 T cells in Susac syndrome. A quantity of roughly 0.5 to 1 ug RNA underwent reverse transcription using random hexamers. TCR beta CDR3 was amplified by immunoSEQ multiplex PCR. This amplification extended across 54 Vbeta and 13 Jbeta segments. TCRdb independently ran MiXCR on the immunoSEQ multiplex PCR reads; one entry per CDR3 protein. Of approximately 80,000 distinct CDR3 sequences in the sample, 90% to 95% were seen once. The authors carried out high-throughput sequencing of TCR beta. They applied it to CD8+ and CD4+ T cells obtained from blood. Isolation of CD8+ and CD4+ T cells was performed negatively, whereas enrichment of TEMRA cells was done by FACS.

This clonotype was obtained from a human donor with multiple sclerosis. The sequenced sample was CD8+ T cells from PBMCs. The chain joins TRBV6-5 to TRBJ2-1, with D possibly matching TRBD2 (6 bases). The CDR3 DNA is TGTGCCAGCAGTAGCGGGTACTACAATGAGCAGCTCTTC. Translation: CASSSGYYNEQLF.